These T cell receptor beta chains were read from a single sample in a study of cytomegalovirus exposure and HLA in healthy donors. Libraries were prepared by immunoSEQ multiplex PCR; TCRdb keeps only in-frame clonotypes and omits some of them. The sample has 55,000 to 70,000 clones, about 73% seen once. Sequencing input: PBMCs. The receptors stem from a woman aged 60-75 years in good health and CMV-seropositive. The CDR3 runs from the conserved cysteine through the conserved F or W. A D gene is named only where the DNA matches it firmly. Some rows mark clone size as missing; the rest say once, few, many or name a class of expanded clone.

J gene	D gene	clone size	V gene	CDR3 DNA	CDR3 protein
TRBJ2-5	TRBD1	few	TRBV5-1	TGCGCCAGCAGCAGTGGGACAGGGGGGATTGAGACCCAGTACTTC	CASSSGTGGIETQYF
TRBJ2-7	NA	NA	TRBV21-1	TGTGCCAGCGATGACAGGGAAATACACGAGCAGTACTTC	CASDDREIHEQYF
TRBJ1-1	NA	few	TRBV6-5	TGTGCCACCAAAGTCCGGGTTCACTCTTTCTTT	CATKVRVHSFF
TRBJ1-5	TRBD1	NA	TRBV11-2	TGTGCCAGCAGCCCACAGGGGGGGGATCAGCCCCAGCATTTT	CASSPQGGDQPQHF
TRBJ2-7	TRBD2	NA	TRBV19	TGTGCCAGTAGTGCCGAACTAGCGGGACTCTCCGAGCAGTACTTC	CASSAELAGLSEQYF
TRBJ2-5	TRBD2	NA	TRBV7-9	TGTGCCAGCACCTTAGCGGGGGGGCCGATCGGTGAGACCCAGTACTTC	CASTLAGGPIGETQYF
TRBJ1-2	NA	NA	TRBV2	TGTGCCAGCAGTGAAGAAGGCAGGGGCTATGGCTACACCTTC	CASSEEGRGYGYTF
TRBJ1-1	NA	NA	TRBV10-2	TGCGCCAGCAGAGCAGCGCCCACTGAAGCTTTCTTT	CASRAAPTEAFF
TRBJ2-1	TRBD2	NA	TRBV7-6	TGTGCCAGCAGCTTAGGACGGCTAGCGGGCGGCAATGAGCAGTTCTTC	CASSLGRLAGGNEQFF
TRBJ2-7	TRBD2	NA	TRBV7-9	TGTGCCAGCAGCTTAGTTGAGTCGGGACTAGCGTCCTCCGAGCAGTACTTC	CASSLVESGLASSEQYF
TRBJ2-7	NA	NA	TRBV25-1	TGTGCCAGCAGCACCAGTCCCTACGAGCAGTACTTC	CASSTSPYEQYF
TRBJ1-5	TRBD1	NA	TRBV9	TGTGCCAGCACCCTGGGAACAGGGGAACAGAGTCAGCCCCAGCATTTT	CASTLGTGEQSQPQHF
TRBJ1-1	NA	NA	TRBV28	TGTGCCAGCAGTTCGCTTGACAGGACGAACACTGAAGCTTTCTTT	CASSSLDRTNTEAFF
TRBJ1-6	TRBD1	NA	TRBV5-4	TGTGCCAGCAGCTTGGCGGGGGACAGCTCCTCACCCCTCCACTTT	CASSLAGDSSSPLHF
TRBJ1-4	NA	few	TRBV6-5	TGTGCCAGCAGTTACCAGGCCGGTAATGAAAAACTGTTTTTT	CASSYQAGNEKLFF
TRBJ1-4	TRBD1	few	TRBV6-5	TGTGCCAGCCAGATTGGACAGGGGAGTGAAAAACTGTTTTTT	CASQIGQGSEKLFF
TRBJ1-2	NA	NA	TRBV14	TGTGCCAGCAGCCAAGATTCGCGGGTAGGAGGCTACACCTTC	CASSQDSRVGGYTF
TRBJ2-7	TRBD1	NA	TRBV18	TGTGCCAGCTCACCAGGGACAGGGAGCTCCTACGAGCAGTACTTC	CASSPGTGSSYEQYF
TRBJ1-1	NA	NA	TRBV2	TGTGCCGCCCACACAGGGTTCACTGAAGCTTTCTTT	CAAHTGFTEAFF
TRBJ2-3	NA	NA	TRBV6-1	TGTGCCAGCAGTGAGGGGACTGGAGATACGCAGTATTTT	CASSEGTGDTQYF
TRBJ1-2	NA	NA	TRBV6-1	TGTGCCAGCAGAAAAGACGACAGCGCTAACTATGGCTACACCTTC	CASRKDDSANYGYTF
TRBJ1-1	TRBD1	NA	TRBV7-9	TGTGCCAGCGGACGACAGGGGCGTTTAACCACGACTGAAGCTTTCTTT	CASGRQGRLTTTEAFF
TRBJ2-1	NA	NA	TRBV19	TGTGCCAGTAGTACCGGGACACAGACTTTCGAGCAGTTCTTC	CASSTGTQTFEQFF
TRBJ1-2	TRBD1	NA	TRBV10-3	TGTGCCATCAGTCAGTTACAGGGGGCTAACTATGGCTACACCTTC	CAISQLQGANYGYTF
TRBJ1-1	NA	NA	TRBV29-1	TGCAGCGTTGATATGACAGGTTCCACTGAAGCTTTCTTT	CSVDMTGSTEAFF
TRBJ1-2	TRBD1	NA	TRBV27	TGTGCCAGCAGTCCCCCGGGACAGACCTATGGCTACACCTTC	CASSPPGQTYGYTF
TRBJ2-3	TRBD1	once	TRBV29-1	TGCAGCGCGGGGACAGACACAGATACGCAGTATTTT	CSAGTDTDTQYF
TRBJ2-5	TRBD2	NA	TRBV5-1	TGCGCCAGCAGCTTGGGGGGGGGACCAGAGACCCAGTACTTC	CASSLGGGPETQYF
TRBJ1-2	NA	few	TRBV15	TGTGCCACCAGCAGAGATTCAGGGGTGGGCTATGGCTACACCTTC	CATSRDSGVGYGYTF